Presented here are 14 T cell receptor beta chains from one specimen sequenced in a study of response to subunit inactivated influenza vaccine. TCRdb fed the RT-PCR reads into MiXCR, producing one record per CDR3 protein. The table lists approximately 530,000 distinct CDR3 sequences, roughly 13% of them singletons. Source: PBMCs from blood, taken 40 to 50 days after vaccination. The receptors were gathered from a man aged 45 to 65 who received an inactivated influenza vaccine.

This clonotype has just a few counts. The chain couples TRBV14 to TRBJ1-1; the D gene is possibly TRBD1 (5 bases). Trimming left V 4 bases short and J 1 base short, with 13 bases between. This CDR3 is built from 15 residues. Germline V gene lookup returns CDR1 SGHDN and CDR2 FVKESK. The CDR3 coding sequence is TGTGCCAGCAGCCCGACCGGGGGAAAGAACACTGAAGCTTTCTTT. This encodes CASSPTGGKNTEAFF.

The V call is TRBV4-1, the J call TRBJ2-4; 7 bases are shared with TRBD1. Germline V lookup: CDR1 MGHRA, CDR2 YSYEKL. This CDR3 is 15 amino acids long. Germline trimming cut 4 bases from V and 5 bases from J; bases unmatched to any gene: 8. The CDR3 reads CASSRPGQAENIQYF. Here the CDR3 DNA reads TGCGCCAGCAGCCGGCCCGGACAGGCTGAAAACATTCAGTACTTC.

The chain is built from TRBV2 and TRBJ2-2; D not certain. CDR3 length: 12 amino acids. V was pared by 7 bases and J by 9 bases, with 12 bases between. Germline V gene sequence: CDR1 SNHLY, CDR2 FYNNEI. CDR3 coding DNA: TGTGCCAGCAATGGGGAAATCAGGGAGCTGTTTTTT. Protein product: CASNGEIRELFF.

The V call is TRBV7-8, the J call TRBJ2-5; no definite D call. The germline V gene has CDR1 SGHVS and CDR2 FQNEAQ. V was cut by 5 bases and J by 1 base, with 8 bases left in between. This CDR3 has 13 residues. CDR3 in DNA: TGTGCCAGCAGCGGCGCGATCCAAGAGACCCAGTACTTC. Translation gives CASSGAIQETQYF.

The chain recombines TRBV15 with TRBJ2-1; 7 bases match TRBD2. This CDR3 has 17 residues. The germline gives CDR1 LNHNV, CDR2 YYDKDF (reference sequence). The trim removed 3 bases at V and 0 bases at J, leaving 8 bases unmatched. DNA of the CDR3: TGTGCCACCAGCAGGGCGTCGGGGGGACTCTCCTACAATGAGCAGTTCTTC. Its translation: CATSRASGGLSYNEQFF. The whole variable domain, remainder taken from reference TRBV15 and TRBJ2-1, is DAMVIQNPRYQVTQFGKPVTLSCSQTLNHNVMYWYQQKSSQAPKLLFHYYDKDFNNEADTPDNFQSRRPNTSFCFLDIRSPGLGDTAMYLCATSRASGGLSYNEQFFGPGTRLTVL.

This clonotype was counted ten times or more. The gene calls are TRBV20-1 and TRBJ2-1; 9 bases map to TRBD2. Trimming at V came to 0 bases and at J to 9 bases, leaving 12 bases not matched to a gene. CDR3 length: 16 amino acids. Germline V gene lookup returns CDR1 DFQATT and CDR2 SNEGSKA (reference sequence). CDR3 coding DNA: TGCAGTGCTAGAGATCAAGTGCGGGAGGGCCGCCGTGAGCAGTTCTTC. It yields the protein CSARDQVREGRREQFF.

This clonotype showed up many times. The genes are TRBV18 and TRBJ2-1; tentatively, D is TRBD2 (5 bases). This CDR3 comprises 16 residues. The germline V gene encodes CDR1 KGHSH and CDR2 LQKENI. Between the trimmed V and J ends, which lost 0 bases and 8 bases, there was a span of 17 bases. The CDR3 DNA reads TGTGCCAGCTCACCACCGGGTCTGGGAGCTTCCGATGAGCAGTTCTTC. This gives the protein CASSPPGLGASDEQFF.

The table lists this clonotype with a few counts. The rearrangement joins TRBV27 to TRBJ2-5; TRBD1 might be the D (5 bases). Germline CDR1 MNHEY, CDR2 SMNVEV (reference sequence). Trimming took 6 bases from V and 5 from J, leaving 19 bases between them. The CDR3 totals 15 residues. This CDR3 reads CASSQGLTGSETQYF. CDR3 DNA sequence: TGTGCCAGCAGCCAGGGTCTAACAGGTTCCGAGACCCAGTACTTC.

This clonotype has a handful of counts. The chain couples TRBV7-9 to TRBJ2-2, with D perhaps TRBD1 or TRBD2 (5 bases each). Germline CDR1 SEHNR, CDR2 FQNEAQ (reference sequence). The CDR3 is 16 amino acids. Trimming took 2 bases from V and 2 from J, leaving 12 bases between them. CDR3 loop: CASSLFQGANTGELFF. CDR3 nucleotides: TGTGCCAGCAGCTTATTCCAGGGAGCCAACACCGGGGAGCTGTTTTTT.

The chain carries TRBV28 and TRBJ2-3, with 11 bases identical to TRBD2. With 9 bases clipped from V and 0 bases from J, the junction kept 8 bases outside the gene matches. Germline loops: CDR1 MDHEN, CDR2 SYDVKM. The length of the CDR3 is 16 residues. In nucleotides, the CDR3 is TGTGCCAGTAACCGACTAGCGGGGTATAGCACAGATACGCAGTATTTT. This sequence encodes CASNRLAGYSTDTQYF.

The chain carries TRBV7-2 and TRBJ2-2; 9 bases fit TRBD1. The trim removed 6 bases at V and 6 bases at J, leaving 5 bases unmatched. Germline assignment: CDR1 SGHTA and CDR2 FQGNSA. The CDR3 extends over 14 amino acids. The CDR3 DNA reads TGTGCCAGCAGGGGACAGGGATGGGCCGGGGAGCTGTTTTTT. Translation gives CASRGQGWAGELFF.

This clonotype was observed many times. The chain uses TRBV29-1 and TRBJ2-1; D uncertain. The CDR3 length is 13 residues. V dropped 7 bases and J dropped 5 bases, with 15 bases sitting between them. Germline V gene sequence: CDR1 SQVTM, CDR2 ANQGSEA. The CDR3 region has the DNA TGCAGCGCCCCCCCGGGCCCGAACAATGAGCAGTTCTTC. As protein: CSAPPGPNNEQFF.

The rearrangement links TRBV10-3 to TRBJ1-2; D perhaps matches TRBD1 (5 bases). The V end lost 6 bases, the J end lost 3 bases, and 11 bases lay between the germline ends. The length of the CDR3 is 13 residues. Germline V CDR1 and CDR2: ENHRY, SYGVKD. The CDR3 loop reads CAISSGTDYGYTF. The CDR3 DNA reads TGTGCCATCAGCTCCGGGACGGACTATGGCTACACCTTC.

This clonotype was counted a few times. The rearrangement uses TRBV5-1 and TRBJ2-1, with 7 bases matching TRBD2. Trimming at V came to 0 bases and at J to 8 bases, leaving 11 bases not matched to a gene. The CDR3 has 16 amino acids. Per the germline V gene, CDR1 is SGHRS and CDR2 is YFSETQ. CDR3 nucleotides: TGCGCCAGCAGCTTGGGGCGTGGGGGGGGGTCTGATGAGCAGTTCTTC. Translation gives CASSLGRGGGSDEQFF.